The 19 T cell receptor beta chains presented below share a single source sample, sequenced in a study of T cells and Merkel cell carcinoma outcomes. TCRdb keeps only in-frame clones here, not all; method: immunoSEQ multiplex PCR. The sample contains 15,000 to 19,000 clones, 87% of which appear only once. Sample: tumor tissue from Merkel cell carcinoma. The receptors shown here come from a human donor with Merkel cell carcinoma.

On this clone: An end of the junction differs from the germline gene, which may be a read error. The chain combines TRBV9 with TRBJ2-1; the match to TRBD2 covers 15 bases. This CDR3 region has 16 residues. Germline V gene sequence: CDR1 SGDLS, CDR2 YYNGEE. The CDR3 coding sequence is TGTGCCAGCAGCCGGACTAGCGGGAGGGCGTACAATGAGCAATTCTTC. Amino acids: CASSRTSGRAYNEQFF. Supplemented by reference TRBV9 and TRBJ2-1, the full variable domain reads DSGVTQTPKHLITATGQRVTLRCSPRSGDLSVYWYQQSLDQGLQFLIQYYNGEERAKGNILERFSAQQFPDLHSELNLSSLELGDSALYFCASSRTSGRAYNEQFFGPGTRLTVL.

The rearrangement links TRBV5-4 to TRBJ2-3; 7 positions match TRBD2. The CDR3 extends over 16 amino acids. J lost 1 base, V lost 5 bases, and 10 bases had no gene match. The germline V gene has CDR1 SGHNT and CDR2 YYREEE (reference sequence). The CDR3 sequence is CASRPGTSARTDTQYF. The DNA of the CDR3 is TGTGCCAGCAGACCGGGCACTAGCGCTCGCACAGATACGCAGTATTTT.

This clone was observed a few times. The rearrangement joins TRBV30 to TRBJ1-2, with D unclear. V dropped 1 base and J dropped 0 bases, with 12 bases sitting between them. CDR1 is GTSNPN, CDR2 SVGIG, per germline (reference sequence). The CDR3 is made up of 15 amino acids. DNA of the CDR3: TGTGCCTGGAGTGCCGGACTGCGAGCTAACTATGGCTACACCTTC. It is translated as CAWSAGLRANYGYTF. The entire variable domain, with the rest obtained from reference TRBV30 and TRBJ1-2, is as follows: SQTIHQWPATLVQPVGSPLSLECTVEGTSNPNLYWYRQAAGRGLQLLFYSVGIGQISSEVPQNLSASRPQDRQFILSSKKLLLSDSGFYLCAWSAGLRANYGYTFGSGTRLTVV.

The chain carries TRBV18 and TRBJ2-1, with TRBD2 matching over 8 bases. Germline V gives CDR1 KGHSH, CDR2 LQKENI. The J segment lost 2 bases and the V segment lost 3 bases, leaving 3 bases of the junction unmatched. CDR3 size: 15 residues. The CDR3 coding sequence is TGTGCCAGCTCACCGATTAGCGGGGCCTACAATGAGCAGTTCTTC. The encoded protein is CASSPISGAYNEQFF.

J is TRBJ1-2 and V is TRBV20-1; a possible D gene is TRBD1 (5 bases). The CDR3 loop spans 11 amino acids. The germline V gene encodes CDR1 DFQATT and CDR2 SNEGSKA (reference sequence). V dropped 0 bases and J dropped 12 bases, with 11 bases sitting between them. The CDR3 protein is CSARDSPGNTF. The CDR3 DNA sequence: TGCAGTGCTAGAGATAGTCCAGGGAACACCTTC.

The gene calls are TRBV7-9 and TRBJ1-3; D unresolved. V lost 3 bases, J lost 0 bases, and 12 bases lay in between. Germline V lookup: CDR1 SEHNR, CDR2 FQNEAQ (reference sequence). The CDR3 is 16 residues long. The CDR3 spells CASSLNHISSGNTIYF. CDR3 bases: TGTGCCAGCAGCTTGAACCATATCAGCTCTGGAAACACCATATATTTT. The full variable domain, completed using reference TRBV7-9 and TRBJ1-3, is DTGVSQNPRHKITKRGQNVTFRCDPISEHNRLYWYRQTLGQGPEFLTYFQNEAQLEKSRLLSDRFSAERPKGSFSTLEIQRTEQGDSAMYLCASSLNHISSGNTIYFGEGSWLTVV.

The chain has TRBV5-7 and TRBJ2-6; 10 bases line up with TRBD1. TRBV5-7 is given ORF status, its function remaining uncertain. The V segment lost 3 bases and the J segment 1 base; nucleotides outside the gene matches: 10. The CDR3 loop spans 19 amino acids. CDR3 in DNA: TGTGCCAGCAGCTGGGGTGGACAGGGGGATATGTCTGGGGCCAACGTCCTGACTTTC. As protein: CASSWGGQGDMSGANVLTF.

This clone was found once. The V gene is TRBV10-3, the J gene TRBJ1-5; 7 nucleotides line up with TRBD1. The CDR3 is 15 amino acids. The trim removed 3 bases at V and 4 bases at J, leaving 6 bases unmatched. Per the germline V gene, CDR1 is ENHRY and CDR2 is SYGVKD. CDR3 amino acids: CAISDGQEANQPQHF. CDR3 in DNA: TGTGCCATCAGTGACGGACAGGAGGCAAATCAGCCCCAGCATTTT.

V is TRBV12-1 and J is TRBJ2-3; the table's D call TRBD2 went unverified against the DNA. TRBV12-1 is assigned pseudogene status. This CDR3 has 13 amino acids. Here the CDR3 DNA reads TGTGCCAGCAGCTTTGGGACTACAGATACGCAGTATTTT. It is translated as CASSFGTTDTQYF.

The genes are TRBV18 and TRBJ1-4; D is unresolved. Per the germline V gene, CDR1 is KGHSH and CDR2 is LQKENI. Trimming cost V 4 bases and J 4 bases, with 7 bases left between them. This CDR3 has 13 amino acids. The CDR3 is CASSRAVNEKLFF. The CDR3 bases are TGTGCCAGCTCACGGGCTGTTAATGAAAAACTGTTTTTT. The full variable domain, completed using reference TRBV18 and TRBJ1-4, is NAGVMQNPRHLVRRRGQEARLRCSPMKGHSHVYWYRQLPEEGLKFMVYLQKENIIDESGMPKERFSAEFPKEGPSILRIQQVVRGDSAAYFCASSRAVNEKLFFGSGTQLSVL.

The V gene is TRBV7-9, the J gene TRBJ2-1; 12 nucleotides agree with TRBD2. CDR1 and CDR2 from the germline V gene are SEHNR and FQNEAQ (reference sequence). The CDR3 is 16 amino acids. The ends lost 6 bases at V and 4 bases at J; junction bases unmatched: 7. This CDR3 reads CASSAGTSGSYNEQFF. The CDR3 DNA reads TGTGCCAGCAGTGCCGGGACTAGCGGGTCATACAATGAGCAGTTCTTC. Supplemented by reference TRBV7-9 and TRBJ2-1, the full variable domain reads DTGVSQNPRHKITKRGQNVTFRCDPISEHNRLYWYRQTLGQGPEFLTYFQNEAQLEKSRLLSDRFSAERPKGSFSTLEIQRTEQGDSAMYLCASSAGTSGSYNEQFFGPGTRLTVL.

The rearrangement links TRBV2 to TRBJ2-5; D might be TRBD1 or TRBD2, each matching 5 bases. The CDR3 extends over 15 amino acids. The germline V and J ends were trimmed by 6 bases and 2 bases, with 16 bases remaining between them. Germline V lookup: CDR1 SNHLY, CDR2 FYNNEI. CDR3: CASRGDGALQETQYF. CDR3 sequence (DNA): TGTGCCAGCAGGGGAGACGGGGCCTTACAAGAGACCCAGTACTTC.

J is TRBJ2-1 and V is TRBV2, with D maybe TRBD2 (5 bases). This CDR3 has 15 residues. Germline V gene data show CDR1 as SNHLY and CDR2 as FYNNEI. Between the trimmed V and J ends, which lost 3 bases and 1 base, there was a span of 10 bases. As DNA, the CDR3 is TGTGCCAGCAGTGATCCGGGGATGTCCTACAATGAGCAGTTCTTC. It specifies CASSDPGMSYNEQFF.

The CDR3 coding sequence is TGTGCCTGGAGTGTTGGCCAGGGGAGAAATGAGCAGTTCTTC. It specifies CAWSVGQGRNEQFF. V is TRBV30 and J is TRBJ2-1, with D tentatively TRBD1 (6 bases). CDR3 length equals 14 residues. CDR1 GTSNPN and CDR2 SVGIG come from the germline V gene (reference sequence). V lost 0 bases to trimming and J lost 7 bases, with 13 bases between them.

The J gene is TRBJ2-5, the V gene TRBV7-3, with TRBD2 matching over 15 bases. V shed 4 bases, J shed 2 bases, and the junction held 11 bases outside the gene matches. There are 19 residues in the CDR3. In germline, CDR1 is SGHTA, CDR2 FQGTGA. In DNA, the CDR3 is TGTGCCAGCAGCTCGCTCGGTCGGACTAGCGGGGGGGAGCAAGAGACCCAGTACTTC. As protein: CASSSLGRTSGGEQETQYF.

This chain links TRBV7-8 with TRBJ1-2; 7 bases match TRBD1. The junction had 5 bases not matched to a gene; V was cut back by 5 bases and J by 2 bases. The CDR3 runs to 14 residues. CDR1 and CDR2 from the germline V gene are SGHVS and FQNEAQ. The DNA for the CDR3 is TGTGCCAGCAGCCCGAGGGACAGCAACTATGGCTACACCTTC. Its translation is CASSPRDSNYGYTF.

As concerns this clone: A junction boundary mismatches the germline segment, possibly from a read error. The chain carries TRBV5-4 and TRBJ2-2, with 7 bases matching TRBD1. CDR3 length: 15 residues. Looked up from germline, CDR1 is SGHNT and CDR2 is YYREEE (reference sequence). CDR3 coding DNA: TGTGCCAGTAGCTCCGGGACAGAGAACACCGGGGAGCTGTTTTTT. Translated, it gives CASSSGTENTGELFF.

In this sample, this clone turned up a few times. V and J are TRBV5-6 and TRBJ2-2, with TRBD2 as a possible D gene (5 bases). CDR1 and CDR2 (germline): SGHDT, YYEEEE. The CDR3 runs to 15 residues. Trimming removed 2 bases at V and 1 base at J, with 9 bases between. CDR3: CASSFWTWNTGELFF. Here the CDR3 DNA reads TGTGCCAGCAGCTTCTGGACTTGGAACACCGGGGAGCTGTTTTTT.

Here the CDR3 reads CASSYSGASYEQYF. Here the CDR3 DNA reads TGTGCCAGCAGCTATAGCGGGGCCTCCTACGAGCAGTACTTC. This chain uses TRBV7-8 with TRBJ2-7; 8 bases line up with TRBD2. Germline trimming cut 4 bases from V and 0 bases from J; bases unmatched to any gene: 2. This CDR3 region has 14 residues. Germline CDR1 reads SGHVS; CDR2 reads FQNEAQ.